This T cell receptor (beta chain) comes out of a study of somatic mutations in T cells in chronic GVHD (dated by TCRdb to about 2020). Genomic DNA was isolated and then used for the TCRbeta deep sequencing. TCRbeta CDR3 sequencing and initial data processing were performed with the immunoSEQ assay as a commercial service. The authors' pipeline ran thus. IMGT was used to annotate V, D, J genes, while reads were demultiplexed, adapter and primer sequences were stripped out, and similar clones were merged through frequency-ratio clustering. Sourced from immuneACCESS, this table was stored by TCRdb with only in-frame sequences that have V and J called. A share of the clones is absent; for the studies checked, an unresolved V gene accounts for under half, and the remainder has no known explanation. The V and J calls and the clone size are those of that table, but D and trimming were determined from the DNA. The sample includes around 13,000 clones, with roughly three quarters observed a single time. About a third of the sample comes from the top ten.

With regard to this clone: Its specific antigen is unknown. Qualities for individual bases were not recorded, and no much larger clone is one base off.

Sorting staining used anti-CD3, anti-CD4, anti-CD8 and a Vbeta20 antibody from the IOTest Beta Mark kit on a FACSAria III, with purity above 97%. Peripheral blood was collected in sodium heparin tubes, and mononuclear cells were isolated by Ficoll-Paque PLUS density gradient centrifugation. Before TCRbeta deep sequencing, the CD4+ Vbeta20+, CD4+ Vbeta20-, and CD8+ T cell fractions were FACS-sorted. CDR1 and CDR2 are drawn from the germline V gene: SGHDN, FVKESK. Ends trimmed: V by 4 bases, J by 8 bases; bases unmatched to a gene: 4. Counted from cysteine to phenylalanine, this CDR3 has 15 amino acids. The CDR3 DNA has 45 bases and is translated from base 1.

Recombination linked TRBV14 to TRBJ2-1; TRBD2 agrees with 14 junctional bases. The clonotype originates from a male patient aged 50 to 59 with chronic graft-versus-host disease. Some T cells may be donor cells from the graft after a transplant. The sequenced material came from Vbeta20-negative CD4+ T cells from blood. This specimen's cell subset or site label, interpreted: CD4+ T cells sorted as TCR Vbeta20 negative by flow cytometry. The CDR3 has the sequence CASSRLAGGLHEQFF. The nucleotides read TGTGCCAGCAGCCGACTAGCGGGGGGGCTTCATGAGCAGTTCTTC. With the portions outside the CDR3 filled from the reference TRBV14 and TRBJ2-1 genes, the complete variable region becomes EAGVTQFPSHSVIEKGQTVTLRCDPISGHDNLYWYRRVMGKEIKFLLHFVKESKQDESGMPNNRFLAERTGGTYSTLKVQPAELEDSGVYFCASSRLAGGLHEQFFGPGTRLTVL.